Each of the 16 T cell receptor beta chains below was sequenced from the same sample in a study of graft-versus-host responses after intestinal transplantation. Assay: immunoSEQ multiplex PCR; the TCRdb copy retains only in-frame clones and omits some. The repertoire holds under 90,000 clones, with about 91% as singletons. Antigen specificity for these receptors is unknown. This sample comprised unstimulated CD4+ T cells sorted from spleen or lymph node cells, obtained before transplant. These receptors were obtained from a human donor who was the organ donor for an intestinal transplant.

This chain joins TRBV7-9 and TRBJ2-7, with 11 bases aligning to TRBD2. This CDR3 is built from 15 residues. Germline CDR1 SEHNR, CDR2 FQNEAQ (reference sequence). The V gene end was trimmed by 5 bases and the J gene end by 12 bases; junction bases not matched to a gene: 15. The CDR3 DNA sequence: TGTGCCAGCAGCCTGATGGGGACTAGCGGCGGTGTGTGGTACTTC. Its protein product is CASSLMGTSGGVWYF.

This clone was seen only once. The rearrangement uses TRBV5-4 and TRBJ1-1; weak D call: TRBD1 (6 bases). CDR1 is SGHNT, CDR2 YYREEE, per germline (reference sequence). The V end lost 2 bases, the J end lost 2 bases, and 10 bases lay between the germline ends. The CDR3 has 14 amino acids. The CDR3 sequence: CASSFGQPNTEAFF. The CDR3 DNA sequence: TGTGCCAGCAGCTTTGGACAGCCTAACACTGAAGCTTTCTTT.

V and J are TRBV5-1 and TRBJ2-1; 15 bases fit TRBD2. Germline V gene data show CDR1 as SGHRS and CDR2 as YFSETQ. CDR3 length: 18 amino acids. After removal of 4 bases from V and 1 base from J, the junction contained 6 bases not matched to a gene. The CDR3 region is CASSAGLAGGHSYNEQFF. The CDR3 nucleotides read TGCGCCAGCAGCGCGGGACTAGCGGGAGGACATTCCTACAATGAGCAGTTCTTC. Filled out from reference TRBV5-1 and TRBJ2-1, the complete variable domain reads KAGVTQTPRYLIKTRGQQVTLSCSPISGHRSVSWYQQTPGQGLQFLFEYFSETQRNKGNFPGRFSGRQFSNSRSEMNVSTLELGDSALYLCASSAGLAGGHSYNEQFFGPGTRLTVL.

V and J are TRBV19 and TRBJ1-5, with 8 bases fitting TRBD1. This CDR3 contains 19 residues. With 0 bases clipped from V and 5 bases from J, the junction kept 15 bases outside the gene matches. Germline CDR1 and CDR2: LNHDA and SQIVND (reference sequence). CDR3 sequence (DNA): TGTGCCAGTAGTATAGACTCCCTGCGTCAGGACAGGGTCCATCAGCCCCAGCATTTT. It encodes CASSIDSLRQDRVHQPQHF. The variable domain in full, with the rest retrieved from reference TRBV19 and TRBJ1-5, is DGGITQSPKYLFRKEGQNVTLSCEQNLNHDAMYWYRQDPGQGLRLIYYSQIVNDFQKGDIAEGYSVSREKKESFPLTVTSAQKNPTAFYLCASSIDSLRQDRVHQPQHFGDGTRLSIL.

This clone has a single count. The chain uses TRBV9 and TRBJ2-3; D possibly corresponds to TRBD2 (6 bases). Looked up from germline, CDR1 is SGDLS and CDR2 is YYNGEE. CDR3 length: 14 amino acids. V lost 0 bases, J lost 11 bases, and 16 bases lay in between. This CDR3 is CASSVAGTSHLQYF. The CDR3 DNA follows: TGTGCCAGCAGCGTAGCCGGGACTTCCCACTTGCAGTATTTT.

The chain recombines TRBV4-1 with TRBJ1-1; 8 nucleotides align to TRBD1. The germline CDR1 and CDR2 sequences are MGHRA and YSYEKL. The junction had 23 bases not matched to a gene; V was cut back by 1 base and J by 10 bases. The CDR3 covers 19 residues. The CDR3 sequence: CASSQVVGRGRGSVLGAFF. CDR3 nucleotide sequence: TGCGCCAGCAGCCAAGTCGTTGGCAGGGGGCGAGGAAGTGTTTTGGGAGCTTTCTTT.

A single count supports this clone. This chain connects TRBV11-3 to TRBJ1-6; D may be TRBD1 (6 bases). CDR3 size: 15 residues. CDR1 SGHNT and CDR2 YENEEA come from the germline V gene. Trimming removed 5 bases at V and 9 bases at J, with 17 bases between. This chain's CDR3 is CASSQGPGAGSPLHF. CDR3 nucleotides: TGTGCCAGCAGCCAGGGTCCAGGGGCGGGTTCACCCCTCCACTTT. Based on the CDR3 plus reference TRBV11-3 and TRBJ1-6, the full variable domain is EAGVVQSPRYKIIEKKQPVAFWCNPISGHNTLYWYLQNLGQGPELLIRYENEEAVDDSQLPKDRFSAERLKGVDSTLKIQPAELGDSAVYLCASSQGPGAGSPLHFGNGTRLTVT.

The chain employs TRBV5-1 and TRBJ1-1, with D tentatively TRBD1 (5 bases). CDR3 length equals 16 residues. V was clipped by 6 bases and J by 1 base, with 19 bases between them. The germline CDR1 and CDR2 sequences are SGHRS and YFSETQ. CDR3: CASNPGRGWGNTEAFF. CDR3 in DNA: TGCGCCAGCAACCCCGGAAGGGGATGGGGGAACACTGAAGCTTTCTTT.

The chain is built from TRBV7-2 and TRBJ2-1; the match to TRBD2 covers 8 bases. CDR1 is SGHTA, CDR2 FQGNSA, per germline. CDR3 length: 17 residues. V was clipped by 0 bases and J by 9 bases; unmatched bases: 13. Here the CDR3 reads CASSLALSSGRVSEQFF. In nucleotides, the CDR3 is TGTGCCAGCAGCTTAGCTTTGTCGAGCGGGAGAGTGAGTGAGCAGTTCTTC.

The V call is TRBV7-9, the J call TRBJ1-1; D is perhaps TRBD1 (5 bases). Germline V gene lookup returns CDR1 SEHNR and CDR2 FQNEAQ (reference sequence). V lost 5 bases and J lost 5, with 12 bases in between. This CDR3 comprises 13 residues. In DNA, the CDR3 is TGTGCCAGCAGCGGACAAAAAGGGACTGAAGCTTTCTTT. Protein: CASSGQKGTEAFF.

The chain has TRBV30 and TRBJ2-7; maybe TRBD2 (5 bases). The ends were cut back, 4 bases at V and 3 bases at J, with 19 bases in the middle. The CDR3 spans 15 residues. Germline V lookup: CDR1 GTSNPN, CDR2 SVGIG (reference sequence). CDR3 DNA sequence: TGTGCCTGGACTAGAGGGTTAGGGCAGAGCTACGAGCAGTACTTC. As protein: CAWTRGLGQSYEQYF.

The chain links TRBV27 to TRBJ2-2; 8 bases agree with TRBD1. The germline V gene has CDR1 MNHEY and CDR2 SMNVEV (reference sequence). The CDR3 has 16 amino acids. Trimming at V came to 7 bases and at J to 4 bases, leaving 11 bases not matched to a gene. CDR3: CASTPLRQGFTGELFF. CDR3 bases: TGTGCCAGCACTCCTTTAAGACAGGGGTTCACCGGGGAGCTGTTTTTT.

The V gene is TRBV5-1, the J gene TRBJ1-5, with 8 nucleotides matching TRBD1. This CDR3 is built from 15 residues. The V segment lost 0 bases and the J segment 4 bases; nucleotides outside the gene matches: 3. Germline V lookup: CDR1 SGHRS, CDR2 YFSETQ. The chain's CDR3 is CASSLGTGPNQPQHF. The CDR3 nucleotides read TGCGCCAGCAGCTTGGGGACAGGGCCGAATCAGCCCCAGCATTTT.

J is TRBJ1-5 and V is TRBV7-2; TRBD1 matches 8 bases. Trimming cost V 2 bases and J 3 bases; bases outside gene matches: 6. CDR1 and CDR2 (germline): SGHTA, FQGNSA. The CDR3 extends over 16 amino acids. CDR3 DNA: TGTGCCAGCAGCTTAATCGGGACAGGATACAATCAGCCCCAGCATTTT. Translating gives CASSLIGTGYNQPQHF.

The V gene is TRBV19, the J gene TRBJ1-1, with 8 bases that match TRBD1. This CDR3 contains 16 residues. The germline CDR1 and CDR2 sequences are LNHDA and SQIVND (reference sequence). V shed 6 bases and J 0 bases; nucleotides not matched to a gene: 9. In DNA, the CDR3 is TGTGCCAGTAGGGGCCCGGGACAGGCGATGAACACTGAAGCTTTCTTT. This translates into CASRGPGQAMNTEAFF. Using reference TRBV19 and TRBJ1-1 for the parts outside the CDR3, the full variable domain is DGGITQSPKYLFRKEGQNVTLSCEQNLNHDAMYWYRQDPGQGLRLIYYSQIVNDFQKGDIAEGYSVSREKKESFPLTVTSAQKNPTAFYLCASRGPGQAMNTEAFFGQGTRLTVV.

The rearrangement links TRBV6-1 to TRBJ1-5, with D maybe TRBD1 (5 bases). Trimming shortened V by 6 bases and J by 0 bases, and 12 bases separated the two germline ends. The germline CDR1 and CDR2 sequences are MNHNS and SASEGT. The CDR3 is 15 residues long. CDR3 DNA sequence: TGTGCCAGCAGCCAGGCAGGGATTAGCAATCAGCCCCAGCATTTT. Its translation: CASSQAGISNQPQHF.